This TCR beta chain was obtained from a study of CXCR3-negative and CXCR3-positive naive CD8 T cells (dated by TCRdb to the late 2010s). In terms of the full investigation: Roughly 130 million TRB reads were obtained in total, roughly 1.5 +/- 0.3 million reads per library. The diversity and physicochemical repertoire analyses included fewer than twelve donors pooled from two independent experiments. Naive subsets from 5 donors and memory cells from 3 donors were included in the TRBV-TRBJ cluster analysis. What the authors observed across the whole study: Repertoire diversity was comparably high in both naive subsets but much lower in memory CD8+ T cells. Similar TRBV-TRBJ usage was shown by naive CXCR3-negative and CXCR3-positive cells from the same donor, whereas distinct patterns were shown by memory cells. TRB CDR3s from CXCR3-positive naive cells showed higher hydrophobicity (lower Kidera factor 4), lower energy, and higher strength and volume indices than CXCR3-negative naive cells. Freshly isolated PBMCs were used for most assays because CXCR3 expression went down partially after cryopreservation. Because surface CD5, which is linked to self-reactivity in mice, was comparable between the naive subsets, TCR interaction strength was also inferred from the physicochemical properties of TRB CDR3s.

Sequencing relied on a NextSeq 550. The Human TCR Profiling Kit (MiLaboratory) was used to prepare UMI-labeled 5' RACE TRB cDNA libraries. cDNA synthesis used the entire amount of extracted RNA, and PCR amplification then used the entire amount of cDNA produced. The libraries were made side by side, with each library going through the same number of PCR cycles. On the study's bioinformatics: With a requirement of at least two reads per UMI, MIGEC and MiXCR extracted about 49,000 +/- 11,000 unique UMI-labeled TRB cDNA molecules per library. On average, roughly 40,000 +/- 10,000 functional in-frame TRB CDR3 nucleotide clonotypes lacking stop codons were found per library. After downsampling to 5000 UMI-labeled TRB molecules per sample, diversity metrics, including normalized Shannon-Wiener and Chao1, were computed in VDJtools. Clonotype-size-weighted physicochemical properties of the central five CDR3 residues (interaction energy, strength, volume and Kidera factor 4) were computed in VDJtools. TCRdb reprocessed the reads, so every CDR3 protein sequence counts as one entry and DNA is not shown. TCRdb assigned the V and J calls; the authors' analysis was not used. The table for this sample records about 46,000 distinct CDR3 sequences. The ten largest make up 2.5% of the sample.

CDR1 and CDR2 are read off the germline V gene (reference sequence) as DFQATT and SNEGSKA. Measured from the cysteine to the phenylalanine, the CDR3 is 14 residues long. The DNA is unrecorded. Each CD8+ T cell subset was flow-sorted in triplicate, with about 320,000 cells per subset placed directly into RLT lysis buffer. To keep memory contaminants out, a stringent definition of naive CD8+ T cells was applied: CD45RO-CCR7+CD27+CD95-. Peripheral blood mononuclear cells were isolated from buffy coats using standard density gradient centrifugation. A FACSAria III was used to flow-sort naive CD8+ T cells into CXCR3-negative and CXCR3-positive populations. Total RNA was extracted from sorted cells using an RNeasy Mini Kit. As for this clonotype: Its antigen is unknown.

This sequence originates from a human donor in good health. Some clones in this sample may be carry-over from other donors' samples. The chain joins TRBV20-1 to TRBJ2-3; TCRdb's assignment of TRBD2 cannot be checked, as there is no DNA. Sequences were obtained from naive CXCR3- CD8+ T cells from blood. Reading the label with the study, this specimen's cell subset or site is: CD45RO-CCR7+CD27+CD95- naive CD8+ T cells lacking CXCR3 (TNR3-). This receptor carries the CDR3 CSARTSGGSDTQYF.